These 14 T cell receptor beta chains were sequenced from one sample in a study of OX40 agonist ivuxolimab in advanced cancers. Some clones are missing from TCRdb's copy, which holds only in-frame ones; the method was immunoSEQ multiplex PCR. The sample consists of about 80,000 clones, 80% to 95% of them appearing once. This sample comprised CD4+ or CD8+ T cells sorted from blood, obtained in a trial of the OX40 agonist ivuxolimab. The receptor source for this set is an adult with an advanced solid tumor such as melanoma, head and neck, liver or kidney cancer.

The chain is built from TRBV9 and TRBJ2-7; no reliable D call. CDR1 is SGDLS and CDR2 is YYNGEE in the germline V gene. V lost 4 bases, J lost 1 base, and 12 bases lay in between. The CDR3 is made up of 14 amino acids. The CDR3 spells CASSLGQVSYEQYF. The CDR3 DNA reads TGTGCCAGCAGCCTAGGGCAGGTGTCCTACGAGCAGTACTTC.

The V and J genes are TRBV4-1 and TRBJ1-1; D uncertain. This CDR3 is built from 12 residues. V was pared by 1 base and J by 5 bases, with 5 bases between. Germline V gene lookup returns CDR1 MGHRA and CDR2 YSYEKL. This CDR3 is CASSQAGTEAFF. The CDR3 bases are TGCGCCAGCAGCCAAGCGGGGACTGAAGCTTTCTTT.

The J gene is TRBJ2-2, the V gene TRBV19; the D gene could be TRBD1 or TRBD2 (5 bases each). This CDR3 is 13 amino acids long. The V gene's germline CDR1 is LNHDA and CDR2 SQIVND (reference sequence). The V end lost 7 bases, the J end lost 6 bases, and 12 bases lay between the germline ends. CDR3 region: CASNEGLAGELFF. The CDR3 DNA reads TGTGCCAGTAATGAGGGGTTGGCCGGGGAGCTGTTTTTT.

The rearrangement uses TRBV7-3 and TRBJ2-3, with D perhaps given as TRBD1 or TRBD2 (5 bases each). Trimming pared 2 bases from V and 6 bases from J, leaving 12 bases between. The germline CDR1 and CDR2 sequences are SGHTA and FQGTGA. The CDR3 contains 14 residues. For the CDR3, the DNA is TGTGCCAGCAGCTTAGCCGTAGGGGAGGATACGCAGTATTTT. As protein: CASSLAVGEDTQYF.

This chain joins TRBV5-1 and TRBJ2-5, with TRBD2 identical over 14 bases. Germline CDR1 reads SGHRS; CDR2 reads YFSETQ. CDR3 length: 17 amino acids. With 4 bases clipped from V and 1 base from J, the junction kept 6 bases outside the gene matches. CDR3 in amino acids: CASSKTSGGAPQETQYF. The CDR3 DNA is TGCGCCAGCAGCAAGACTAGCGGGGGGGCCCCCCAAGAGACCCAGTACTTC.

The V gene is TRBV7-9, the J gene TRBJ1-4; the match to TRBD1 covers 8 bases. V was pared by 10 bases and J by 8 bases, with 9 bases of the junction left unmatched. This CDR3 has 13 residues. Germline CDR1 and CDR2: SEHNR and FQNEAQ (reference sequence). Here the CDR3 reads CATDRQGNEKLFF. As DNA, the CDR3 is TGTGCCACCGATCGACAGGGGAACGAAAAACTGTTTTTT.

This chain uses TRBV27 with TRBJ1-2; D not certain. The CDR3 length is 13 residues. Germline-derived CDR1 and CDR2 are MNHEY and SMNVEV (reference sequence). Trimming removed 8 bases at V and 5 bases at J, with 15 bases between. The CDR3 nucleotides are TGTGCCAGCGGGCCCGACATGGTTTATGGCTACACCTTC. Its protein product is CASGPDMVYGYTF.

The gene calls are TRBV6-5 and TRBJ2-7; 13 bases fit TRBD2. V lost 2 bases, J lost 3 bases, and 4 bases stayed unmatched. The CDR3 sequence is 16 residues long. Germline V gene lookup returns CDR1 MNHEY and CDR2 SVGAGI. In nucleotides, the CDR3 is TGTGCCAGCAGTTACACTAGCGGGGGGGCTGTCTACGAGCAGTACTTC. It encodes CASSYTSGGAVYEQYF.

This clone was observed a single time. The V and J genes are TRBV6-5 and TRBJ2-2; D perhaps matches TRBD2 (6 bases). V was pared by 0 bases and J by 5 bases, with 13 bases between. The CDR3 has 16 residues. The germline CDR1 and CDR2 sequences are MNHEY and SVGAGI. CDR3 sequence reads: CASSYSVGEVTGELFF. The CDR3 bases are TGTGCCAGCAGTTACTCAGTAGGGGAGGTTACCGGGGAGCTGTTTTTT.

The genes are TRBV10-3 and TRBJ2-1; 9 bases match TRBD2. V was pared by 6 bases and J by 6 bases, with 6 bases of the junction left unmatched. There are 14 residues in the CDR3. Germline V CDR1 and CDR2: ENHRY, SYGVKD. This CDR3 is CAIRTAGGLNEQFF. Here the CDR3 DNA reads TGTGCCATCAGGACGGCGGGGGGGCTCAATGAGCAGTTCTTC.

The J gene is TRBJ1-1, the V gene TRBV2, with 7 bases that match TRBD1. V lost 3 bases to trimming and J lost 1 base; unmatched junction nucleotides: 5. Germline assignment: CDR1 SNHLY and CDR2 FYNNEI. The CDR3 totals 15 residues. CDR3 protein: CASSDTGTANTEAFF. Written as DNA, the CDR3 is TGTGCCAGCAGTGACACCGGGACAGCGAACACTGAAGCTTTCTTT.

The chain is built from TRBV6-5 and TRBJ2-7, with D tentatively TRBD2 (5 bases). Germline-derived CDR1 and CDR2 are MNHEY and SVGAGI. Trimming took off 0 bases at V and 0 bases at J, with 9 bases between the two ends. The CDR3 sequence is 15 residues long. The CDR3 here is CASSYSWESSYEQYF. CDR3 coding DNA: TGTGCCAGCAGTTACTCCTGGGAGAGCTCCTACGAGCAGTACTTC.

Here the CDR3 reads CASSVTSGGAEQFF. The CDR3, as DNA: TGTGCCAGCAGCGTGACTAGCGGGGGGGCGGAGCAGTTCTTC. This chain uses TRBV9 with TRBJ2-1, with TRBD2 matching 14 bases. Germline CDR1 reads SGDLS; CDR2 reads YYNGEE. The CDR3 spans 14 residues. V shed 2 bases, J shed 10 bases, and the junction held 2 bases outside the gene matches. Based on the CDR3 plus reference TRBV9 and TRBJ2-1, the full variable domain is DSGVTQTPKHLITATGQRVTLRCSPRSGDLSVYWYQQSLDQGLQFLIQYYNGEERAKGNILERFSAQQFPDLHSELNLSSLELGDSALYFCASSVTSGGAEQFFGPGTRLTVL.

This chain connects TRBV5-6 to TRBJ2-5; tentatively, D is TRBD1 (6 bases). This CDR3 region has 14 residues. Trimming took 2 bases from V and 1 from J, leaving 9 bases between them. Germline V gives CDR1 SGHDT, CDR2 YYEEEE. The DNA for the CDR3 is TGTGCCAGCAGCTTTATGACAGGCCAAGAGACCCAGTACTTC. Translating gives CASSFMTGQETQYF.